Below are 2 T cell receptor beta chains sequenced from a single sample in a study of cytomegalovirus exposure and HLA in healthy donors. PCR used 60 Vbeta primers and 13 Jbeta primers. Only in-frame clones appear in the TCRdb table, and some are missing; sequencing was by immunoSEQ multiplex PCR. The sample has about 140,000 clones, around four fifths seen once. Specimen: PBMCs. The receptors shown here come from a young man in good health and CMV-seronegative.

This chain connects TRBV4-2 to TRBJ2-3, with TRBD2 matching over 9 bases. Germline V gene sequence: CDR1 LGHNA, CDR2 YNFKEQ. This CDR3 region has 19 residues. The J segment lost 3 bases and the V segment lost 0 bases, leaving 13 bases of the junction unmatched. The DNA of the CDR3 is TGTGCCAGCAGCCAAGATTCCGCGGGGGGGCCAGGGGGGACAGATACGCAGTATTTT. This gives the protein CASSQDSAGGPGGTDTQYF.

The CDR3 region is CASRDSHVENEQFF. In DNA form, the CDR3 reads TGCGCCAGCAGGGACAGTCACGTCGAAAATGAGCAGTTCTTC. This rearrangement joins TRBV4-1 to TRBJ2-1, with D perhaps TRBD1 (6 bases). Germline V gene data show CDR1 as MGHRA and CDR2 as YSYEKL. The V and J ends lost 6 bases and 7 bases respectively, with 16 bases between them. The CDR3 has 14 residues.